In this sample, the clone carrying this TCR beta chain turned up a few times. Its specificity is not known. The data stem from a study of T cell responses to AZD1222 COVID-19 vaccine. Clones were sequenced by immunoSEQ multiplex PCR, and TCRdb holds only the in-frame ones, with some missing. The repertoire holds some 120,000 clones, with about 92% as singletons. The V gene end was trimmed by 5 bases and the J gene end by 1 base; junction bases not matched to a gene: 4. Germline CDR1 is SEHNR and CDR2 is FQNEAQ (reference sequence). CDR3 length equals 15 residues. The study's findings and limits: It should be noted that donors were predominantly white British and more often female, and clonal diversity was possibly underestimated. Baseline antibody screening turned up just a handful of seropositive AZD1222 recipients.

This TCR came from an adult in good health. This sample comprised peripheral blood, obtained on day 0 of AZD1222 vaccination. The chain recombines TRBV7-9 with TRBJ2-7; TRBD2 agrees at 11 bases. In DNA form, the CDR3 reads TGTGCCAGCAGCCCGACTAGCGGGGAATCCTACGAGCAGTACTTC. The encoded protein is CASSPTSGESYEQYF.